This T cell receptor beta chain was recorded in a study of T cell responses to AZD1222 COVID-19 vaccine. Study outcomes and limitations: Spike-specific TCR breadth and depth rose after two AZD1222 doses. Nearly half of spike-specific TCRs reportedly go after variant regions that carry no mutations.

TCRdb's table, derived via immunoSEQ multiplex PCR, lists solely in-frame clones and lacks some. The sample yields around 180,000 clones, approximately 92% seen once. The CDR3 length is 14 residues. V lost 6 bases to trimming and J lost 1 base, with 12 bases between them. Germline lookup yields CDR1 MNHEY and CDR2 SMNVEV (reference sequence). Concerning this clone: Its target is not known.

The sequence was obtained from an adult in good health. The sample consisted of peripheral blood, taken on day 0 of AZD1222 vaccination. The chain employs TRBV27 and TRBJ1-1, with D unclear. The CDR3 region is CASSSLVRNTEAFF. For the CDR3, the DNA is TGTGCCAGCAGCTCGCTCGTTAGGAACACTGAAGCTTTCTTT.